This T cell receptor beta chain was captured by sequencing in a study of radiotherapy plus CTLA-4 blockade in lung cancer. Whole-study context: Objective responses arose in roughly 17% of patients, and 31% experienced disease control.

J lost 9 bases, V lost 3 bases, and 4 bases had no gene match. Germline V gives CDR1 SGHDN, CDR2 FVKESK. This CDR3 is built from 13 residues. Profiled with immunoSEQ multiplex PCR; TCRdb holds only in-frame clones, not every one. The repertoire holds 50,000 or so clones, with around 76% as singletons. This material consisted of peripheral blood, taken from a patient treated with radiotherapy plus ipilimumab. The source is a human donor with non-small cell lung cancer who had stable disease on radiotherapy plus ipilimumab. This rearrangement joins TRBV14 to TRBJ2-1; 8 bases are shared with TRBD1. The CDR3 nucleotides are TGTGCCAGCAGCCATAGGACAGGGACTGAGCAGTTCTTC. Translating gives CASSHRTGTEQFF. Variable domain in full (rest from reference TRBV14 and TRBJ2-1): EAGVTQFPSHSVIEKGQTVTLRCDPISGHDNLYWYRRVMGKEIKFLLHFVKESKQDESGMPNNRFLAERTGGTYSTLKVQPAELEDSGVYFCASSHRTGTEQFFGPGTRLTVL.